This T cell receptor beta chain was recovered during a study of Ad26.COV2.S vaccination and SARS-CoV-2 variants. Deletions cut 0 bases from V and 0 bases from J, with 8 bases between. The CDR3 has 15 amino acids. Germline CDR1 reads LGHDT; CDR2 reads YNNKEL (reference sequence). Sequenced by immunoSEQ multiplex PCR; TCRdb stores in-frame clones only, minus some. The data show about 320,000 clones, with about 86% seen just once and around 2% held by the top ten. The treatment denotes: approximately 18 received Ad26.COV2.S at low or high dose, single or two shots; about 5 received placebo; per-sample allocation not given. Sampling was done on day 63 after the first vaccine or placebo injection.

The material sequenced was peripheral blood, taken in a trial of Ad26.COV2.S vaccine versus placebo. This chain uses TRBV3-1 (or the pseudogene TRBV3-2) with TRBJ1-1; D not certain. This clonotype was sampled from a person between 18 and 65 years old who received the Ad26.COV2.S COVID-19 vaccine or a placebo. The CDR3 DNA reads TGTGCCAGCAGCCAAGATCCCGGGGTGAACACTGAAGCTTTCTTT. Amino acids: CASSQDPGVNTEAFF.